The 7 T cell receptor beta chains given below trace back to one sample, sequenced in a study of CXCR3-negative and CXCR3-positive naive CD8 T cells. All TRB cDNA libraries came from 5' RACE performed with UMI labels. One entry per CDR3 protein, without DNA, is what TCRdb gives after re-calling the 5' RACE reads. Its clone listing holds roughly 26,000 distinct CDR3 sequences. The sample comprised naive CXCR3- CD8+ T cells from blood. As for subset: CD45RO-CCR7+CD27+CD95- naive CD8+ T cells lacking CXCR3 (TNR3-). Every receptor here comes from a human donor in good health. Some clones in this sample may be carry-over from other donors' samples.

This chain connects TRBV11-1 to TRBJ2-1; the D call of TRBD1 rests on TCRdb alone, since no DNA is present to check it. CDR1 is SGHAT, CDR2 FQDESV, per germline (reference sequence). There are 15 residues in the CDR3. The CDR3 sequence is CASNVRGDSYNEQFF.

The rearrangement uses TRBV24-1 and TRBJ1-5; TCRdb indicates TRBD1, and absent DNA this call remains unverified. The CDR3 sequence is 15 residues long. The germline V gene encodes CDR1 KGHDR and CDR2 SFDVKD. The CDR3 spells CATSDLTGGEQPQHF.

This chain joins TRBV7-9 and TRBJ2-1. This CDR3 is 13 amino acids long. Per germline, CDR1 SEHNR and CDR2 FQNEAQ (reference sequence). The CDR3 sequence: CASSDSSYNEQFF.

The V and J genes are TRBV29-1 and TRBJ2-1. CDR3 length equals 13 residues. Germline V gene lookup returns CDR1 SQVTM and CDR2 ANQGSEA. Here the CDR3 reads CSVDPGWGNEQFF.

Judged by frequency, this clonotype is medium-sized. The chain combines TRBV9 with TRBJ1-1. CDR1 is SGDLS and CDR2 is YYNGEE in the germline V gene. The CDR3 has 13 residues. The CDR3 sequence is CASSVRVNTEAFF.

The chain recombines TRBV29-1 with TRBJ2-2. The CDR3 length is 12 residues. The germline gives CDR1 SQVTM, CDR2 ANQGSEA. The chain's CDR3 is CSVVEANGELFF.

CDR3 residues: CASSTSGTFTDTQYF. This chain connects TRBV11-2 to TRBJ2-3; the D call from TCRdb, TRBD2, cannot be confirmed without DNA. Germline V CDR1 and CDR2: SGHAT, FQNNGV. The CDR3 loop spans 15 amino acids. The full variable domain, in which reference TRBV11-2 and TRBJ2-3 provide the parts outside the CDR3, is EAGVAQSPRYKIIEKRQSVAFWCNPISGHATLYWYQQILGQGPKLLIQFQNNGVVDDSQLPKDRFSAERLKGVDSTLKIQPAKLEDSAVYLCASSTSGTFTDTQYFGPGTRLTVL.